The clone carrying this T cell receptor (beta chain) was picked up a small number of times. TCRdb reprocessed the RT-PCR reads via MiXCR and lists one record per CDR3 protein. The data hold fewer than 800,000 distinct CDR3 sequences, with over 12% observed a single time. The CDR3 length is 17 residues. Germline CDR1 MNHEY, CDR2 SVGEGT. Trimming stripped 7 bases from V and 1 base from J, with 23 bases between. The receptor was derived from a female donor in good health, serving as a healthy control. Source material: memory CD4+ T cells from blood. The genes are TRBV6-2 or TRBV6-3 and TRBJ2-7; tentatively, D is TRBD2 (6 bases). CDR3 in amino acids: CASTKAHGGVGSYEQYF. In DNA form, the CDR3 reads TGTGCCAGCACCAAAGCCCACGGGGGAGTGGGTTCCTACGAGCAGTACTTC.